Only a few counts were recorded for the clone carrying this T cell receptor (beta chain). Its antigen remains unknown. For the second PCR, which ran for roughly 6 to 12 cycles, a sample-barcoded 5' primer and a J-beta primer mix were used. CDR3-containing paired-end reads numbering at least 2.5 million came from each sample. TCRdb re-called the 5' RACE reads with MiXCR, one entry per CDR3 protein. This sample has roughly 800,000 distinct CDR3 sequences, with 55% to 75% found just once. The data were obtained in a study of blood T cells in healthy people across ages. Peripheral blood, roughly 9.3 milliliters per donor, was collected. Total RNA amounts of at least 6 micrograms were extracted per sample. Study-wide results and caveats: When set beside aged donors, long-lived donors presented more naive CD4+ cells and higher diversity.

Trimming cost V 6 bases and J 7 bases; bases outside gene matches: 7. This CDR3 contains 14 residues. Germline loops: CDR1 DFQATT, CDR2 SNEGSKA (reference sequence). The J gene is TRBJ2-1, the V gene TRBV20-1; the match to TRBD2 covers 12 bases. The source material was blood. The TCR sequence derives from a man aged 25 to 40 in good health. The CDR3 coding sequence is TGCAGTGCCGGAGGACTAGCGGGACTAAATGAGCAGTTCTTC. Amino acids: CSAGGLAGLNEQFF.